The 21 T cell receptor beta chains presented below share a single source sample, sequenced in a study of cytomegalovirus exposure and HLA in healthy donors (dated by TCRdb to 2017 to 2019). Library preparation used the immunoSEQ multiplex PCR assay. TCRdb retrieved this table from immuneACCESS and kept in-frame rearrangements only. Not all clones are present; in checked studies, unresolved V genes account for under half, and no reason is known for the remainder. In all, the sample holds about 53,000 clones, and roughly 92% of those were seen once. More than 1.4% of the sample rests with the top ten. Material: PBMCs. These receptor sequences come from a young man in good health and CMV-seronegative.

The chain couples TRBV10-2 to TRBJ1-4, with 7 bases lining up with TRBD1. The V and J ends lost 2 bases and 6 bases, in that order; junction bases with no gene match: 15. Germline CDR1 WSHSY, CDR2 SAAADI. The CDR3 contains 18 residues. DNA for the CDR3: TGCGCCAGCAGTGAGCGTTCCGGACAGGCGGGGTCTGATGAAAAACTGTTTTTT. It translates to CASSERSGQAGSDEKLFF.

This rearrangement joins TRBV4-1 to TRBJ2-7, with 8 bases identical to TRBD1. After removal of 3 bases from V and 3 bases from J, the junction contained 13 bases not matched to a gene. Germline V gene lookup returns CDR1 MGHRA and CDR2 YSYEKL. The CDR3 covers 17 residues. CDR3 residues: CASSHLRGQGDRYEQYF. CDR3 coding DNA: TGCGCCAGCAGCCACCTACGAGGACAGGGCGACCGCTACGAGCAGTACTTC.

The chain combines TRBV7-8 with TRBJ1-1; 7 bases are a match to TRBD1. Germline V gene lookup returns CDR1 SGHVS and CDR2 FQNEAQ. The CDR3 length is 16 residues. The V gene end was trimmed by 6 bases and the J gene end by 1 base; junction bases not matched to a gene: 11. CDR3 nucleotides: TGTGCCAGCAGGGACTACAGGGGCCCGTCGAACACTGAAGCTTTCTTT. Translating it yields CASRDYRGPSNTEAFF. The full variable domain, its missing parts supplied by reference TRBV7-8 and TRBJ1-1, is GAGVSQSPRYKVAKRGQDVALRCDPISGHVSLFWYQQALGQGPEFLTYFQNEAQLDKSGLPSDRFFAERPEGSVSTLKIQRTQQEDSAVYLCASRDYRGPSNTEAFFGQGTRLTVV.

The gene calls are TRBV6-4 and TRBJ2-2, with a tentative D call TRBD2 (6 bases). This CDR3 has 13 amino acids. Germline values: CDR1 MRHNA, CDR2 SNTAGT. With 6 bases removed from V and 5 bases from J, the gap between germline ends came to 10 bases. CDR3 nucleotide sequence: TGTGCCAGCAGCGGGAGAGAAACCGGGGAGCTGTTTTTT. Its translation: CASSGRETGELFF.

The chain couples TRBV28 to TRBJ1-4; TRBD1 might be the D (5 bases). There are 17 residues in the CDR3. V was trimmed by 5 bases and J by 3 bases, leaving 19 bases between them. The germline gives CDR1 MDHEN, CDR2 SYDVKM. CDR3 in DNA: TGTGCCAGCAGTCCCTCCGACCTGGGGCCTGCTAATGAAAAACTGTTTTTT. Protein: CASSPSDLGPANEKLFF.

The chain carries TRBV7-8 and TRBJ2-7; D perhaps matches TRBD2 (6 bases). The V end lost 2 bases, the J end lost 2 bases, and 10 bases lay between the germline ends. Looked up from germline, CDR1 is SGHVS and CDR2 is FQNEAQ. This CDR3 comprises 14 residues. The CDR3 DNA is TGTGCCAGCAGCTTATCGACTAGTCCCTACGAGCAGTACTTC. Protein product: CASSLSTSPYEQYF.

This chain joins TRBV28 and TRBJ2-3; a possible D gene is TRBD1 (5 bases). The germline gives CDR1 MDHEN, CDR2 SYDVKM. The CDR3 runs 18 residues. Trimming shortened V by 4 bases and J by 6 bases, and 26 bases separated the two germline ends. The CDR3 DNA is TGTGCCAGCAGTTCCCATCTCCTTCTAGGGGAAGGCCTGGATACGCAGTATTTT. Translating gives CASSSHLLLGEGLDTQYF. Full variable domain (rest looked up from reference TRBV28 and TRBJ2-3): DVKVTQSSRYLVKRTGEKVFLECVQDMDHENMFWYRQDPGLGLRLIYFSYDVKMKEKGDIPEGYSVSREKKERFSLILESASTNQTSMYLCASSSHLLLGEGLDTQYFGPGTRLTVL.

The chain uses TRBV19 and TRBJ2-7, with D possibly TRBD2 on 6 matching bases. Germline V gene data show CDR1 as LNHDA and CDR2 as SQIVND (reference sequence). Trimming took 4 bases from V and 2 from J, leaving 15 bases between them. The CDR3 is 15 amino acids. The CDR3 nucleotides read TGTGCCAGTAGTAGCCCCGGGACTTACACCTACGAGCAGTACTTC. It codes for CASSSPGTYTYEQYF.

The chain couples TRBV27 to TRBJ2-1; 8 bases align to TRBD2. The germline V gene encodes CDR1 MNHEY and CDR2 SMNVEV (reference sequence). The CDR3 runs to 14 residues. V shed 8 bases and J 8 bases; nucleotides not matched to a gene: 11. CDR3 in DNA: TGTGCCAGCCGCGACTCCGGGACTAGGTATGAGCAGTTCTTC. Residues: CASRDSGTRYEQFF.

This clone was seen just once. The chain couples TRBV29-1 to TRBJ1-1; possibly TRBD1 for D (5 bases). CDR1 and CDR2 from the germline V gene are SQVTM and ANQGSEA. Trimming stripped 8 bases from V and 3 bases from J, with 13 bases between. The CDR3 sequence is 12 residues long. This chain's CDR3 is CSSKSGYTEAFF. The CDR3 coding sequence is TGCAGCTCAAAGTCAGGGTACACTGAAGCTTTCTTT.

V usage is TRBV29-1 and J usage is TRBJ2-7; 8 bases are a match to TRBD2. V gave up 4 bases and J gave up 3 bases; unmatched junction bases: 8. CDR3 length: 14 amino acids. Germline lookup yields CDR1 SQVTM and CDR2 ANQGSEA. The CDR3 bases are TGCAGCGTTGCGCCCTTAGCGGGATTCTACGAGCAGTACTTC. Amino acids: CSVAPLAGFYEQYF.

The chain joins TRBV7-9 to TRBJ1-4; 7 nucleotides line up with TRBD1. Germline V lookup: CDR1 SEHNR, CDR2 FQNEAQ (reference sequence). V lost 5 bases, J lost 3 bases, and 3 bases stayed unmatched. The CDR3 runs 14 residues. The CDR3 sequence is CASSPGQPNEKLFF. The CDR3 DNA reads as TGTGCCAGCAGCCCGGGACAGCCTAATGAAAAACTGTTTTTT.

The rearrangement uses TRBV13 and TRBJ1-2; TRBD1 is a possible D gene (6 bases). This CDR3 spans 13 amino acids. Trimming removed 5 bases from V and 8 bases from J, with 15 bases in between. Germline lookup yields CDR1 PRHDT and CDR2 FYEKMQ (reference sequence). The CDR3 DNA reads TGTGCCAGCAGCACCCGACAGGCACGGGGCTACACCTTC. Its translation: CASSTRQARGYTF.

The rearrangement links TRBV5-4 to TRBJ2-2; 14 bases are shared with TRBD2. V shed 5 bases, J shed 7 bases, and the junction held 7 bases outside the gene matches. The CDR3 consists of 16 residues. Germline V gene lookup returns CDR1 SGHNT and CDR2 YYREEE (reference sequence). CDR3 protein: CASRATSGRAVGELFF. The CDR3 DNA is TGTGCCAGCAGGGCGACTAGCGGGAGGGCCGTCGGGGAGCTGTTTTTT.

V and J are TRBV5-4 and TRBJ2-3, with 8 nucleotides matching TRBD2. Germline CDR1 is SGHNT and CDR2 is YYREEE (reference sequence). The CDR3 sequence is 14 residues long. J lost 2 bases, V lost 7 bases, and 6 bases had no gene match. The CDR3 region has the DNA TGTGCCAGCCTTTCAGCGGGAGCCACAGATACGCAGTATTTT. Translation gives CASLSAGATDTQYF.

The chain links TRBV6-1 to TRBJ2-7; perhaps TRBD2 as D (5 bases). CDR1 and CDR2 from the germline V gene are MNHNS and SASEGT. This CDR3 region has 13 residues. Trimming left V 8 bases short and J 5 bases short, with 16 bases between. CDR3 bases: TGTGCCAGCCGCTCGGGATCGGTGCACGAGCAGTACTTC. Protein product: CASRSGSVHEQYF.

The rearrangement joins TRBV27 to TRBJ1-5; D remains ambiguous. The ends were cut back, 8 bases at V and 4 bases at J, with 15 bases in the middle. The CDR3 length is 14 residues. Germline V gene data show CDR1 as MNHEY and CDR2 as SMNVEV (reference sequence). The CDR3 nucleotides are TGTGCCAGCGCGGAGCCAGGAGGAAATCAGCCCCAGCATTTT. Translation: CASAEPGGNQPQHF.

This sequence joins TRBV7-3 and TRBJ2-6; TRBD2 might be the D (7 bases). The CDR3 contains 15 residues. Germline assignment: CDR1 SGHTA and CDR2 FQGTGA. V was pared by 6 bases and J by 2 bases, with 11 bases between. The CDR3 bases are TGTGCCAGCAGTATAGGGGGGGCTGGGGCCAACGTCCTGACTTTC. Its protein is CASSIGGAGANVLTF.

The V and J genes are TRBV11-2 and TRBJ1-3; perhaps TRBD1 as D (6 bases). Germline V CDR1 and CDR2: SGHAT, FQNNGV. CDR3 length: 13 amino acids. V was pared by 4 bases and J by 4 bases, with 8 bases between. CDR3 region: CASSSDRGNTIYF. DNA for the CDR3: TGTGCCAGCAGCTCCGACAGGGGAAACACCATATATTTT.

The gene calls are TRBV21-1 and TRBJ2-6; the table assigns TRBD2, which was not confirmed against the DNA. TRBV21-1 is an annotated pseudogene. The length of the CDR3 is 16 residues. The CDR3 spells CARRGLPGSGANVLTF. As DNA, the CDR3 is TGTGCCCGCAGAGGACTCCCCGGCTCTGGGGCCAACGTCCTGACTTTC.

The V call is TRBV13, the J call TRBJ2-1, with TRBD2 matching 10 bases. Germline V gives CDR1 PRHDT, CDR2 FYEKMQ (reference sequence). The V gene end was trimmed by 5 bases and the J gene end by 7 bases; junction bases not matched to a gene: 8. There are 15 residues in the CDR3. This CDR3 reads CASSLLAGNGNEQFF. CDR3 in DNA: TGTGCCAGCAGCCTACTAGCGGGGAATGGTAATGAGCAGTTCTTC.